Listed here are 30 T cell receptor beta chains from one sample, sequenced in a study of blood T cell repertoires in COVID-19. Sequenced by immunoSEQ multiplex PCR; TCRdb stores in-frame clones only, minus some. Of under 250,000 clones in the sample, around 91% were seen once. Sequencing input: PBMCs or T cells enriched from blood (not recorded which). The receptors were sampled from a woman aged 18-29 years in a cohort exposed to, infected with or recovered from COVID-19 (not recorded which).

The chain has TRBV7-9 and TRBJ1-3, with 7 bases aligning to TRBD1. The trim removed 5 bases at V and 0 bases at J, leaving 4 bases unmatched. This CDR3 is 15 amino acids long. Germline V gene sequence: CDR1 SEHNR, CDR2 FQNEAQ (reference sequence). The CDR3 reads CASSGQEVSGNTIYF. In DNA form, the CDR3 reads TGTGCCAGCAGCGGACAGGAGGTCTCTGGAAACACCATATATTTT.

CDR3 DNA sequence: TGTGCCAGCAACCCCAGGGACACAGATACGCAGTATTTT. Residues: CASNPRDTDTQYF. The rearrangement uses TRBV12-3 or TRBV12-4 and TRBJ2-3, with TRBD1 as a possible D gene (5 bases). V lost 7 bases, J lost 2 bases, and 10 bases lay in between. The CDR3 is 13 amino acids.

The V and J genes are TRBV10-3 and TRBJ2-7; 12 bases map to TRBD1. Germline-derived CDR1 and CDR2 are ENHRY and SYGVKD. J gave up 5 bases and V 9 bases, and 8 bases lay outside the gene matches. The CDR3 is made up of 14 amino acids. The CDR3 is CAMGTGTGGNEQYF. DNA of the CDR3: TGTGCCATGGGCACCGGGACAGGGGGCAACGAGCAGTACTTC.

There are a few counts of this clone. The chain recombines TRBV9 with TRBJ2-2; 10 bases fit TRBD2. The germline V gene encodes CDR1 SGDLS and CDR2 YYNGEE. The CDR3 loop spans 15 amino acids. V was pared by 0 bases and J by 6 bases, with 2 bases of the junction left unmatched. Here the CDR3 reads CASSVAGTSAGELFF. In DNA form, the CDR3 reads TGTGCCAGCAGCGTAGCGGGGACTAGCGCCGGGGAGCTGTTTTTT.

J is TRBJ2-7 and V is TRBV7-8; 10 bases fit TRBD2. The length of the CDR3 is 16 residues. The junction had 10 bases not matched to a gene; V was cut back by 4 bases and J by 4 bases. Germline loops: CDR1 SGHVS, CDR2 FQNEAQ. CDR3 DNA: TGTGCCAGCAGCTCGCAAGGACTAGCGGCCTTTTACGAGCAGTACTTC. It is translated as CASSSQGLAAFYEQYF.

The rearrangement uses TRBV4-2 and TRBJ2-7, with 9 bases identical to TRBD2. The CDR3 is made up of 17 amino acids. CDR1 and CDR2 (germline): LGHNA, YNFKEQ. Trimming took 3 bases from V and 0 from J; bases not matched to a gene: 9. The CDR3 DNA sequence: TGTGCCAGCAGCCAGTCCGGTGCGGGGGGGATCTCCTACGAGCAGTACTTC. Translation gives CASSQSGAGGISYEQYF.

This clone was picked up one time. The chain couples TRBV19 to TRBJ1-6; D call uncertain. There are 13 residues in the CDR3. Germline CDR1 reads LNHDA; CDR2 reads SQIVND (reference sequence). With 3 bases removed from V and 6 bases from J, the gap between germline ends came to 6 bases. In DNA form, the CDR3 reads TGTGCCAGTAGTATCTACGGTAATTCACCCCTCCACTTT. As protein: CASSIYGNSPLHF.

The J gene is TRBJ1-5, the V gene TRBV5-1; the match to TRBD1 covers 10 bases. After removal of 4 bases from V and 5 bases from J, the junction contained 3 bases not matched to a gene. Germline CDR1 is SGHRS and CDR2 is YFSETQ. CDR3 size: 14 residues. CDR3 loop: CASSTGQGDQPQHF. CDR3 in DNA: TGCGCCAGCAGCACCGGACAGGGGGATCAGCCCCAGCATTTT. Filled out from reference TRBV5-1 and TRBJ1-5, the complete variable domain reads KAGVTQTPRYLIKTRGQQVTLSCSPISGHRSVSWYQQTPGQGLQFLFEYFSETQRNKGNFPGRFSGRQFSNSRSEMNVSTLELGDSALYLCASSTGQGDQPQHFGDGTRLSIL.

This chain uses TRBV7-9 with TRBJ1-3; 7 nucleotides align to TRBD1. Trimming at V came to 3 bases and at J to 4 bases, leaving 3 bases not matched to a gene. The CDR3 sequence is 14 residues long. Germline CDR1 is SEHNR and CDR2 is FQNEAQ (reference sequence). The chain's CDR3 is CASSLQGGGNTIYF. The CDR3 DNA follows: TGTGCCAGCAGCTTGCAGGGGGGAGGAAACACCATATATTTT.

The chain joins TRBV19 to TRBJ2-7; 8 nucleotides match TRBD1. This CDR3 is built from 17 residues. V lost 6 bases to trimming and J lost 7 bases; unmatched junction nucleotides: 20. The V gene's germline CDR1 is LNHDA and CDR2 SQIVND (reference sequence). The CDR3 spells CASSRIGSGQVSWEQYF. As DNA, the CDR3 is TGTGCCAGTAGCCGTATAGGATCGGGACAGGTGTCTTGGGAGCAGTACTTC.

The rearrangement joins TRBV5-1 to TRBJ2-2; tentatively, D is TRBD2 (6 bases). V was shortened by 3 bases and J by 6 bases, with 15 bases between the two germline ends. The CDR3 is made up of 15 amino acids. Germline CDR1 reads SGHRS; CDR2 reads YFSETQ. The CDR3 DNA reads as TGCGCCAGCAGCTCATCAACCAGGGAGGCCGGGGAGCTGTTTTTT. Translation: CASSSSTREAGELFF.

The rearrangement uses TRBV4-1 and TRBJ2-5; 7 bases are a match to TRBD2. The CDR3 extends over 15 amino acids. Germline V gives CDR1 MGHRA, CDR2 YSYEKL. Trimming took 4 bases from V and 5 from J; bases not matched to a gene: 10. The CDR3 reads CASSPGGSGTETQYF. The CDR3 coding sequence is TGCGCCAGCAGCCCCGGCGGGAGCGGGACGGAGACCCAGTACTTC.

The V and J genes are TRBV5-1 and TRBJ1-1; 8 bases align to TRBD1. The CDR3 is 16 amino acids. After removal of 5 bases from V and 3 bases from J, the junction contained 12 bases not matched to a gene. Germline assignment: CDR1 SGHRS and CDR2 YFSETQ. The CDR3 bases are TGCGCCAGCAGTCTTGGACAGGGATTAAGACACACTGAAGCTTTCTTT. Translating it yields CASSLGQGLRHTEAFF.

The CDR3 region has the DNA TGCGCCAGCAGCTTCGCTCGAGGAGCGGAAGGAGATACGCAGTATTTT. This translates into CASSFARGAEGDTQYF. The chain combines TRBV5-1 with TRBJ2-3; weak D call: TRBD2 (5 bases). This CDR3 spans 16 amino acids. Germline V gene data show CDR1 as SGHRS and CDR2 as YFSETQ. V was pared by 2 bases and J by 5 bases, with 18 bases between.

The chain joins TRBV6-5 to TRBJ2-3; 7 nucleotides agree with TRBD1. Trimming took 0 bases from V and 4 from J; bases not matched to a gene: 4. The CDR3 consists of 15 residues. CDR1 is MNHEY and CDR2 is SVGAGI in the germline V gene. The CDR3 is CASSYSVQGADTQYF. The CDR3 bases are TGTGCCAGCAGTTACTCGGTGCAGGGGGCAGATACGCAGTATTTT.

J is TRBJ1-1 and V is TRBV7-9; no clear D. This CDR3 region has 13 residues. The germline gives CDR1 SEHNR, CDR2 FQNEAQ (reference sequence). V lost 5 bases and J 1 base, leaving 8 bases between the germline ends. Here the CDR3 reads CASSVTGNTEAFF. The CDR3 nucleotides are TGTGCCAGCAGCGTCACGGGGAACACTGAAGCTTTCTTT.

The chain links TRBV6-4 to TRBJ1-1, with a possible D match to TRBD1 (6 bases). The CDR3 is 13 amino acids. Germline loops: CDR1 MRHNA, CDR2 SNTAGT. V lost 7 bases to trimming and J lost 2 bases, with 11 bases between them. CDR3 DNA: TGTGCCAGCACCAAGGGGGAAAACACTGAAGCTTTCTTT. Protein sequence: CASTKGENTEAFF.

The chain carries TRBV28 and TRBJ1-4; 7 bases map to TRBD1. CDR1 is MDHEN, CDR2 SYDVKM, per germline. The junction had 2 bases not matched to a gene; V was cut back by 5 bases and J by 2 bases. There are 14 residues in the CDR3. The CDR3 protein is CASSPTGTNEKLFF. The CDR3 DNA sequence: TGTGCCAGCAGTCCGACAGGGACTAATGAAAAACTGTTTTTT.

The V call is TRBV19, the J call TRBJ1-2, with D hard to call. This CDR3 comprises 13 residues. V was cut by 3 bases and J by 3 bases, with 8 bases left in between. CDR1 is LNHDA and CDR2 is SQIVND in the germline V gene (reference sequence). The CDR3 spells CASSMGRDYGYTF. For the CDR3, the DNA is TGTGCCAGTAGTATGGGCCGCGACTATGGCTACACCTTC.

The gene calls are TRBV3-1 (or the pseudogene TRBV3-2) and TRBJ2-7, with 9 positions matching TRBD2. Germline CDR1 reads LGHDT; CDR2 reads YNNKEL (reference sequence). V shed 0 bases, J shed 10 bases, and the junction held 10 bases outside the gene matches. The CDR3 has 15 residues. CDR3 DNA sequence: TGTGCCAGCAGCCAAGATGGGACTAGCCTCCCGGACCAGTACTTC. Protein sequence: CASSQDGTSLPDQYF.

This chain joins TRBV5-1 and TRBJ1-4, with D unresolved. The V gene's germline CDR1 is SGHRS and CDR2 YFSETQ. CDR3 length: 14 amino acids. V lost 3 bases to trimming and J lost 0 bases, with 6 bases between them. CDR3 nucleotide sequence: TGCGCCAGCAGCTATGGAGCAACTAATGAAAAACTGTTTTTT. It translates to CASSYGATNEKLFF.

The V and J genes are TRBV7-9 and TRBJ1-2; weak D call: TRBD1 (5 bases). Germline V gives CDR1 SEHNR, CDR2 FQNEAQ (reference sequence). This CDR3 comprises 13 residues. Trimming took off 1 base at V and 7 bases at J, with 10 bases between the two ends. The CDR3 coding sequence is TGTGCCAGCAGCTTAGTGGGGGGTGTTGGCTACACCTTC. It translates to CASSLVGGVGYTF. Drawing the rest from reference TRBV7-9 and TRBJ1-2, the complete variable domain is DTGVSQNPRHKITKRGQNVTFRCDPISEHNRLYWYRQTLGQGPEFLTYFQNEAQLEKSRLLSDRFSAERPKGSFSTLEIQRTEQGDSAMYLCASSLVGGVGYTFGSGTRLTVV.

The table lists this clone with a count of one. The chain is built from TRBV2 and TRBJ1-6; D is perhaps TRBD1 (5 bases). Deletions cut 7 bases from V and 8 bases from J, with 15 bases between. The CDR3 is 14 amino acids. Germline V gives CDR1 SNHLY, CDR2 FYNNEI. CDR3 loop: CASIERGIYSPLHF. CDR3 bases: TGTGCCAGCATTGAGCGGGGGATTTATTCACCCCTCCACTTT.

The V gene is TRBV27, the J gene TRBJ1-1, with D uncertain. V lost 5 bases, J lost 0 bases, and 7 bases lay in between. The CDR3 is 13 residues long. CDR1 MNHEY and CDR2 SMNVEV come from the germline V gene (reference sequence). The CDR3 DNA follows: TGTGCCAGCAGTCGATACATGAACACTGAAGCTTTCTTT. This gives the protein CASSRYMNTEAFF.

The V call is TRBV11-2, the J call TRBJ2-7, with 9 bases lining up with TRBD1. Germline lookup yields CDR1 SGHAT and CDR2 FQNNGV. After removal of 5 bases from V and 6 bases from J, the junction contained 8 bases not matched to a gene. The CDR3 is made up of 14 amino acids. The CDR3 here is CASSPGQGTLEQYF. The DNA of the CDR3 is TGTGCCAGCAGCCCTGGACAGGGGACTCTCGAGCAGTACTTC. The variable domain in full, with the rest retrieved from reference TRBV11-2 and TRBJ2-7, is EAGVAQSPRYKIIEKRQSVAFWCNPISGHATLYWYQQILGQGPKLLIQFQNNGVVDDSQLPKDRFSAERLKGVDSTLKIQPAKLEDSAVYLCASSPGQGTLEQYFGPGTRLTVT.

V and J are TRBV6-1 and TRBJ1-2; D is perhaps TRBD1 (6 bases). The CDR3 is made up of 15 amino acids. CDR1 and CDR2 (germline): MNHNS, SASEGT. V lost 2 bases, J lost 2 bases, and 12 bases lay in between. This CDR3 is CASSETPTGNYGYTF. Here the CDR3 DNA reads TGTGCCAGCAGTGAAACTCCAACAGGGAACTATGGCTACACCTTC.

V and J are TRBV4-1 and TRBJ2-1; D possibly corresponds to TRBD2 (6 bases). Germline V lookup: CDR1 MGHRA, CDR2 YSYEKL. The V end was cut by 2 bases, the J end by 3 bases, with 11 bases between. This CDR3 is 15 amino acids long. CDR3 DNA sequence: TGCGCCAGCAGCCAATCGGCGGGGTACTACAATGAGCAGTTCTTC. It yields the protein CASSQSAGYYNEQFF.

This chain uses TRBV6-2 or TRBV6-3 with TRBJ1-2; TRBD1 agrees at 7 bases. This CDR3 is built from 14 residues. Germline CDR1 MNHEY, CDR2 SVGEGT. The V and J ends lost 2 bases and 8 bases, in that order; junction bases with no gene match: 8. CDR3 nucleotides: TGTGCCAGCAGTTACCAAAGGACAGGCCTCGGCTACACCTTC. Translation gives CASSYQRTGLGYTF.

The CDR3 sequence: CSVAHHGDTEAFF. The CDR3 DNA is TGCAGCGTTGCCCACCACGGAGATACTGAAGCTTTCTTT. The chain uses TRBV29-1 and TRBJ1-1, with no clear D. V lost 4 bases, J lost 5 bases, and 14 bases lay in between. This CDR3 has 13 amino acids. Germline V gene lookup returns CDR1 SQVTM and CDR2 ANQGSEA.

The chain links TRBV6-5 to TRBJ1-5, with a tentative D call TRBD1 (5 bases). Germline lookup yields CDR1 MNHEY and CDR2 SVGAGI. Between the trimmed V and J ends, which lost 7 bases and 5 bases, there was a span of 18 bases. The CDR3 spans 15 residues. CDR3 protein: CASIPGWGSDQPQHF. The DNA for the CDR3 is TGTGCCAGCATCCCAGGGTGGGGAAGCGATCAGCCCCAGCATTTT.